These 19 T cell receptor beta chains were all obtained from the same sample, sequenced in a study of CD8 T cells in Susac syndrome. It was with random hexamers that about 0.45 to 1 ug RNA was reverse transcribed. TCRdb re-derived calls from the immunoSEQ multiplex PCR reads in MiXCR, one entry per CDR3 protein. The profile shows about 83,000 distinct CDR3 sequences, 95% of them singletons. The sequenced sample was CD8+ T cells from PBMCs. Receptors originate from a human donor with Susac syndrome.

The chain couples TRBV7-2 to TRBJ2-7; tentative D call: TRBD1 (6 bases). Trimming cost V 5 bases and J 4 bases, with 18 bases left between them. Germline CDR1 SGHTA, CDR2 FQGNSA. The CDR3 runs 15 residues. The CDR3 spells CASSQTQTGRYEQYF. The CDR3 DNA reads TGTGCCAGCAGCCAGACACAAACAGGGCGGTACGAGCAGTACTTC.

This clonotype was seen a handful of times. The chain joins TRBV7-8 to TRBJ1-4; 8 nucleotides agree with TRBD1. Trimming took 2 bases from V and 6 from J; bases not matched to a gene: 2. The CDR3 spans 14 residues. Germline V lookup: CDR1 SGHVS, CDR2 FQNEAQ. The CDR3 sequence is CASSLTGGDEKLFF. The CDR3 DNA reads TGTGCCAGCAGCTTAACAGGGGGGGATGAAAAACTGTTTTTT.

The chain couples TRBV20-1 to TRBJ2-1, with D perhaps assigned TRBD1 or TRBD2 (5 bases each). The CDR3 is made up of 11 amino acids. Germline assignment: CDR1 DFQATT and CDR2 SNEGSKA (reference sequence). V lost 6 bases to trimming and J lost 10 bases, with 13 bases between them. Written as DNA, the CDR3 is TGCAGTGCAGACTGGGGGTCCGAGCAGTTCTTC. This codes for CSADWGSEQFF.

This rearrangement joins TRBV29-1 to TRBJ2-1, with D unclear. The CDR3 runs to 12 residues. V was pared by 3 bases and J by 4 bases, with 7 bases between. From germline, CDR1 is SQVTM and CDR2 ANQGSEA. CDR3 region: CSVEAAYNEQFF. CDR3 DNA: TGCAGCGTTGAGGCAGCATACAATGAGCAGTTCTTC.

The genes are TRBV3-1 and TRBJ2-7; TRBD2 is a possible D gene (6 bases). Trimming pared 6 bases from V and 0 bases from J, leaving 12 bases between. Germline-derived CDR1 and CDR2 are LGHDT and YNNKEL (reference sequence). CDR3 length: 14 amino acids. This CDR3 reads CASRPGGNSYEQYF. CDR3 DNA: TGTGCCAGCAGACCCGGGGGAAACTCCTACGAGCAGTACTTC.

The V and J genes are TRBV2 and TRBJ2-7; 7 bases line up with TRBD2. Looked up from germline, CDR1 is SNHLY and CDR2 is FYNNEI. V shed 8 bases and J 1 base; nucleotides not matched to a gene: 2. The CDR3 spans 12 residues. The CDR3 region is CASGRGSYEQYF. The DNA for the CDR3 is TGTGCCAGCGGGAGGGGTTCCTACGAGCAGTACTTC.

This sequence joins TRBV20-1 and TRBJ2-7; 7 bases agree with TRBD2. The CDR3 contains 18 residues. Germline CDR1 and CDR2: DFQATT and SNEGSKA (reference sequence). V dropped 0 bases and J dropped 4; count of bases not matched to a gene: 18. Written as DNA, the CDR3 is TGCAGTGCTAGAGATCGCGTCGTCCGGGCGGGAGTGGGATACGAGCAGTACTTC. It yields the protein CSARDRVVRAGVGYEQYF.

The V call is TRBV6-6, the J call TRBJ2-3; D call uncertain. The ends were cut back, 0 bases at V and 6 bases at J, with 16 bases in the middle. The length of the CDR3 is 16 residues. The germline V gene encodes CDR1 MNHNY and CDR2 SVGAGI (reference sequence). CDR3 nucleotides: TGTGCCAGCAGTTACTCGATCGGTGGGGTTGGGGATACGCAGTATTTT. Translating it yields CASSYSIGGVGDTQYF.

The chain employs TRBV9 and TRBJ2-7; a weak D match, TRBD1 (5 bases). Germline CDR1 is SGDLS and CDR2 is YYNGEE. The ends were cut back, 3 bases at V and 2 bases at J, with 12 bases in the middle. This CDR3 is 14 amino acids long. The chain's CDR3 is CASSEGFGPYEQYF. In nucleotides, the CDR3 is TGTGCCAGCAGCGAGGGGTTCGGTCCCTACGAGCAGTACTTC.

This clonotype was counted a few times. The chain carries TRBV5-4 and TRBJ2-3; D not certain. The CDR3 runs to 14 residues. Between the trimmed V and J ends, which lost 1 base and 4 bases, there was a span of 10 bases. Per germline, CDR1 SGHNT and CDR2 YYREEE (reference sequence). In nucleotides, the CDR3 is TGTGCCAGCAGCTTGTCTGCGGTCCCAGATACGCAGTATTTT. Its translation is CASSLSAVPDTQYF.

The chain uses TRBV2 and TRBJ2-1, with 10 nucleotides matching TRBD1. Germline values: CDR1 SNHLY, CDR2 FYNNEI. The CDR3 sequence is 15 residues long. Losses at the gene ends were 5 bases for V and 4 bases for J; bases not matched to a gene: 5. Written as DNA, the CDR3 is TGTGCCAGCAGTTCGACAGGGGGCGTTTACAATGAGCAGTTCTTC. Its translation: CASSSTGGVYNEQFF.

The chain has TRBV27 and TRBJ2-7; D gene unclear. Trimming shortened V by 3 bases and J by 4 bases, and 10 bases separated the two germline ends. The length of the CDR3 is 13 residues. Germline lookup yields CDR1 MNHEY and CDR2 SMNVEV (reference sequence). The CDR3 DNA reads TGTGCCAGCAGTTTGGGCAACAATTACGAGCAGTACTTC. It translates to CASSLGNNYEQYF.

This clonotype showed up just once. The genes are TRBV7-9 and TRBJ2-7; 11 positions match TRBD2. Germline assignment: CDR1 SEHNR and CDR2 FQNEAQ (reference sequence). Trimming took 5 bases from V and 3 from J; bases not matched to a gene: 9. The CDR3 has 16 residues. In DNA form, the CDR3 reads TGTGCCAGCAGCGCGGGGGGGACTAGCGGTCGCTACGAGCAGTACTTC. It codes for CASSAGGTSGRYEQYF.

The chain couples TRBV29-1 to TRBJ2-7; maybe TRBD2 (5 bases). CDR3 length equals 11 residues. V lost 6 bases and J 9 bases, leaving 15 bases between the germline ends. Germline V gene data show CDR1 as SQVTM and CDR2 as ANQGSEA. CDR3 sequence: CSVEWAGGQYF. CDR3 nucleotides: TGCAGCGTGGAATGGGCGGGCGGGCAGTACTTC.

The chain has TRBV7-2 and TRBJ2-5; unclear D gene. The CDR3 has 11 amino acids. Germline loops: CDR1 SGHTA, CDR2 FQGNSA. Trimming took off 4 bases at V and 7 bases at J, with 7 bases between the two ends. The CDR3: CASSYNGTQYF. As DNA, the CDR3 is TGTGCCAGCAGCTATAACGGGACCCAGTACTTC.

The chain recombines TRBV18 with TRBJ2-2, with 11 bases lining up with TRBD2. V shed 5 bases and J 1 base; nucleotides not matched to a gene: 3. Germline CDR1 is KGHSH and CDR2 is LQKENI. The CDR3 spans 16 residues. The chain's CDR3 is CASSTGLAVNTGELFF. The CDR3 DNA follows: TGTGCCAGCTCAACGGGACTAGCGGTGAACACCGGGGAGCTGTTTTTT.

The gene calls are TRBV13 and TRBJ2-7, with 8 positions matching TRBD2. CDR3 size: 13 residues. After removal of 3 bases from V and 6 bases from J, the junction contained 4 bases not matched to a gene. Germline V gene lookup returns CDR1 PRHDT and CDR2 FYEKMQ (reference sequence). CDR3 region: CASSFRREVEQYF. The DNA of the CDR3 is TGTGCCAGCAGCTTTCGGCGGGAGGTCGAGCAGTACTTC.

This chain links TRBV9 with TRBJ2-6, with TRBD2 matching 7 bases. Germline values: CDR1 SGDLS, CDR2 YYNGEE. J gave up 4 bases and V 2 bases, and 6 bases lay outside the gene matches. The CDR3 loop spans 16 amino acids. The CDR3 nucleotides are TGTGCCAGCAGCGTCCCCCTAGCGGCCGGGGCCAACGTCCTGACTTTC. Encoded protein: CASSVPLAAGANVLTF.

V is TRBV20-1 and J is TRBJ2-7, with D unclear. V was shortened by 0 bases and J by 1 base, with 16 bases between the two germline ends. The germline V gene encodes CDR1 DFQATT and CDR2 SNEGSKA (reference sequence). There are 16 residues in the CDR3. DNA for the CDR3: TGCAGTGCTAGAGATCTAGAAGCCCCGACGTCCTACGAGCAGTACTTC. Translated, it gives CSARDLEAPTSYEQYF.